Given below is one T cell receptor (beta chain) in context. Its antigen is unknown. The data are from a study of long-term antiretroviral therapy in people with HIV. Study-wide results and limits: Controls showed broader CDR3 length ranges than did the HIV repertoires. Dominating the repertoire at all time points were the clones that expanded before ART.

This CDR3 is 13 amino acids long. V lost 5 bases, J lost 3 bases, and 7 bases lay in between. Germline CDR1 is MDHEN and CDR2 is SYDVKM. A v3.0 immunoSEQ assay was performed at survey level. The method was immunoSEQ multiplex PCR; TCRdb's version includes in-frame clones alone and lacks a portion of them. The repertoire holds 38,000 or so clones, about 95% seen once, with roughly 2.1% in the top ten. The sequencing used unsorted PBMCs, collected 9 to 9.5 years after starting antiretroviral therapy. The chain links TRBV28 to TRBJ1-4; D is ambiguous. The receptor was derived from a young man with HIV. CDR3 region: CASSTGANEKLFF. The CDR3 DNA is TGTGCCAGCAGTACGGGAGCTAATGAAAAACTGTTTTTT.